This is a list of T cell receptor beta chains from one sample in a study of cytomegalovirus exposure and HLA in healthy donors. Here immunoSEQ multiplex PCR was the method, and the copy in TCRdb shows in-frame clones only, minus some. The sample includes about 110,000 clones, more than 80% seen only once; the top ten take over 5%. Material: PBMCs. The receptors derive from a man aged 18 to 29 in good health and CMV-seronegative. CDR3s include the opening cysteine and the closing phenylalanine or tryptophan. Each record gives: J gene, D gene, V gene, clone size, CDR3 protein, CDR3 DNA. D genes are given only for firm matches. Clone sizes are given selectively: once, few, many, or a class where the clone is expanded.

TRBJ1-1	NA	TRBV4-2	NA	CASSPTGNTEAFF	TGTGCCAGCAGCCCGACAGGCAACACTGAAGCTTTCTTT
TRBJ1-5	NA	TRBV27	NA	CASSFGGSNQPQHF	TGTGCCAGCAGTTTTGGGGGGAGCAATCAGCCCCAGCATTTT
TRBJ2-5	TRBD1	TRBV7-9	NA	CASSQGQGRETQYF	TGTGCCAGCAGCCAGGGACAGGGACGGGAGACCCAGTACTTC
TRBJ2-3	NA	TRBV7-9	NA	CASSYLGYTDTQYF	TGTGCCAGCAGCTACCTGGGCTACACAGATACGCAGTATTTT
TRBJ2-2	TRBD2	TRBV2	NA	CASSLAGGTGELFF	TGTGCCAGCAGTCTAGCGGGAGGCACCGGGGAGCTGTTTTTT
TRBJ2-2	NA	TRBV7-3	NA	CASSLPGKAGELFF	TGTGCCAGCAGCTTACCGGGAAAGGCCGGGGAGCTGTTTTTT
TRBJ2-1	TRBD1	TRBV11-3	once	CASSPPTGGPQQFF	TGTGCCAGCAGCCCCCCGACAGGGGGCCCCCAGCAGTTCTTC
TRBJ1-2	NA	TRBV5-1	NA	CASSFSITNYGYTF	TGCGCCAGCAGCTTTAGTATTACTAACTATGGCTACACCTTC
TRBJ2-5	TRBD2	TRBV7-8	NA	CASSLGPSGRLETQYF	TGTGCCAGCAGCCTGGGGCCTAGCGGGAGGCTGGAGACCCAGTACTTC
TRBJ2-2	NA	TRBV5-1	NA	CASSLGLVGTGELFF	TGCGCCAGCAGCTTGGGACTAGTGGGCACCGGGGAGCTGTTTTTT
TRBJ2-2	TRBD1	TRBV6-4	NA	CASSLTGVGELFF	TGTGCCAGCAGTCTCACAGGGGTAGGGGAGCTGTTTTTT